This TCR beta chain was sequenced during a study of blood T cell repertoires in COVID-19. Study details: Collection of acute and convalescent COVID-19 samples took place in the United States, Italy and Spain. PBMCs, B-cell-depleted T cells, or T cells were the source of the cDNA or gDNA that made up the material.

Original methodology: Amplification with reference gene primers provided the estimates of nucleated cell counts. Only in-frame clones appear in the TCRdb table, and some are missing; sequencing was by immunoSEQ multiplex PCR. D and trimming come from the DNA, and the V and J calls and clone size come from that table. The data show 80,000 to 95,000 clones, 91% seen once. Germline lookup yields CDR1 SGHVS and CDR2 FQNEAQ. The CDR3 sequence is 16 residues long. The V segment lost 2 bases and the J segment 0 bases; nucleotides outside the gene matches: 6. This TCR was sampled from a human donor with active COVID-19. The donor label of this sample is uncertain. The specimen was peripheral blood. The chain employs TRBV7-8 and TRBJ1-1; 7 bases line up with TRBD1. CDR3 residues: CASSLRDSSMNTEAFF. The CDR3 DNA reads as TGTGCCAGCAGCTTAAGGGACAGCTCCATGAACACTGAAGCTTTCTTT.